The 7 T cell receptor beta chains below were found in one sample sequenced in a study of cytomegalovirus exposure and HLA in healthy donors. 60 Vbeta and 13 Jbeta primers were used in PCR. The method was immunoSEQ multiplex PCR; TCRdb's version includes in-frame clones alone and lacks a portion of them. The table has approximately 140,000 clones, about four fifths seen once. The sample was PBMCs. All receptors derive from a man aged 18 to 35 in good health and CMV-seropositive.

The gene calls are TRBV5-1 and TRBJ1-1; possible D gene TRBD1, 5 bases. The CDR3 totals 16 residues. Germline values: CDR1 SGHRS, CDR2 YFSETQ. Trimming removed 0 bases at V and 4 bases at J, with 16 bases between. The CDR3 region is CASSLGLQGGGTEAFF. The DNA of the CDR3 is TGCGCCAGCAGCTTGGGTCTGCAGGGAGGCGGCACTGAAGCTTTCTTT.

This sequence joins TRBV4-1 and TRBJ2-7, with TRBD2 identical over 12 bases. The CDR3 totals 17 residues. From germline, CDR1 is MGHRA and CDR2 YSYEKL. Trimming cost V 0 bases and J 3 bases; bases outside gene matches: 6. CDR3 nucleotide sequence: TGCGCCAGCAGCCAAGAACTAGCGGGAGGCCAGCGCTACGAGCAGTACTTC. It translates to CASSQELAGGQRYEQYF.

The chain recombines TRBV27 with TRBJ1-1; tentatively, D is TRBD1 (6 bases). Germline CDR1 and CDR2: MNHEY and SMNVEV (reference sequence). V was clipped by 5 bases and J by 2 bases, with 12 bases between them. The CDR3 loop spans 14 amino acids. CDR3: CASSLGGGNTEAFF. The DNA of the CDR3 is TGTGCCAGCAGTCTAGGGGGGGGAAACACTGAAGCTTTCTTT.

V and J are TRBV4-2 and TRBJ2-1; D may be TRBD2 (6 bases). Germline CDR1 reads LGHNA; CDR2 reads YNFKEQ. Trimming took 2 bases from V and 7 from J, leaving 18 bases between them. This CDR3 is 16 amino acids long. The CDR3 sequence: CASSQSPGAIENEQFF. DNA for the CDR3: TGTGCCAGCAGCCAATCCCCGGGAGCCATCGAAAATGAGCAGTTCTTC.

The genes are TRBV5-1 and TRBJ2-2; the match to TRBD2 covers 10 bases. In germline, CDR1 is SGHRS, CDR2 YFSETQ. The V gene end was trimmed by 4 bases and the J gene end by 1 base; junction bases not matched to a gene: 4. The CDR3 covers 16 residues. The CDR3, as DNA: TGCGCCAGCAGCCTAAGGACTAGCGGGAACACCGGGGAGCTGTTTTTT. Its translation: CASSLRTSGNTGELFF.

This chain connects TRBV7-9 to TRBJ2-6; no reliable D call. V lost 3 bases and J lost 0, with 15 bases in between. Germline values: CDR1 SEHNR, CDR2 FQNEAQ (reference sequence). The CDR3 runs to 18 residues. The CDR3 here is CASSLVEILSSGANVLTF. The DNA for the CDR3 is TGTGCCAGCAGCTTGGTTGAGATCCTGTCCTCTGGGGCCAACGTCCTGACTTTC. Combining the CDR3 with reference TRBV7-9 and TRBJ2-6 gives the whole variable domain DTGVSQNPRHKITKRGQNVTFRCDPISEHNRLYWYRQTLGQGPEFLTYFQNEAQLEKSRLLSDRFSAERPKGSFSTLEIQRTEQGDSAMYLCASSLVEILSSGANVLTFGAGSRLTVL.

In its sample, this clone is medium-sized. The genes are TRBV7-3 and TRBJ1-2; perhaps TRBD1 as D (6 bases). The CDR3 is 14 amino acids. Germline loops: CDR1 SGHTA, CDR2 FQGTGA. V shed 4 bases and J shed 8 bases, with 17 bases lying between them. CDR3: CASSSGLGAGGYTF. DNA for the CDR3: TGTGCCAGCAGCTCCGGCCTGGGGGCTGGGGGCTACACCTTC.